The 29 T cell receptor beta chains in this list originate from one sample, sequenced in a study of OX40 agonist ivuxolimab in advanced cancers. The method was immunoSEQ multiplex PCR; TCRdb's version includes in-frame clones alone and lacks a portion of them. The table records under 50,000 clones, approximately 86% of them present only once. The sample in question was CD4+ or CD8+ T cells sorted from blood, obtained in a trial of the OX40 agonist ivuxolimab. The receptors derive from an adult with an advanced solid tumor such as melanoma, head and neck, liver or kidney cancer.

This clone was detected once. The rearrangement links TRBV6-5 to TRBJ2-5; D is undetermined. Germline values: CDR1 MNHEY, CDR2 SVGAGI. CDR3 length equals 14 residues. V was shortened by 6 bases and J by 2 bases, with 13 bases between the two germline ends. The CDR3 is CASSNLGPQETQYF. The CDR3 region has the DNA TGTGCCAGCAGCAATCTAGGACCTCAAGAGACCCAGTACTTC.

The CDR3 nucleotides are TGTGCCTGGAGGACTAGCGGGGGGGCCTCAGATACGCAGTATTTT. Translation: CAWRTSGGASDTQYF. J is TRBJ2-3 and V is TRBV30; 14 bases match TRBD2. There are 15 residues in the CDR3. Germline V gene sequence: CDR1 GTSNPN, CDR2 SVGIG (reference sequence). After removal of 3 bases from V and 4 bases from J, the junction contained 3 bases not matched to a gene.

This chain uses TRBV20-1 with TRBJ1-2; D is undetermined. The CDR3 has 11 amino acids. CDR1 and CDR2 from the germline V gene are DFQATT and SNEGSKA (reference sequence). The CDR3 bases are TGCAGGGCAGAAGGGCCCAGGGGCTACACCTTC. It encodes CRAEGPRGYTF.

V and J are TRBV7-2 and TRBJ1-4, with 7 bases that match TRBD1. Trimming removed 2 bases from V and 6 bases from J; junction bases left unmatched: 6. CDR1 and CDR2 from the germline V gene are SGHTA and FQGNSA. CDR3 length: 15 residues. The CDR3 DNA reads TGTGCCAGCAGCTTACGTGGCGACAGGGATGAAAAACTGTTTTTT. It translates to CASSLRGDRDEKLFF.

The chain carries TRBV7-2 and TRBJ1-1; D not resolved. This CDR3 comprises 14 residues. The germline V and J ends were trimmed by 5 bases and 0 bases, with 10 bases remaining between them. Per the germline V gene, CDR1 is SGHTA and CDR2 is FQGNSA. The CDR3 nucleotides are TGTGCCAGCAGCCCGGACTCACTGAACACTGAAGCTTTCTTT. It yields the protein CASSPDSLNTEAFF. Complete variable domain (other parts from reference TRBV7-2 and TRBJ1-1): GAGVSQSPSNKVTEKGKDVELRCDPISGHTALYWYRQSLGQGLEFLIYFQGNSAPDKSGLPSDRFSAERTGGSVSTLTIQRTQQEDSAVYLCASSPDSLNTEAFFGQGTRLTVV.

V and J are TRBV10-2 and TRBJ2-2; the match to TRBD2 covers 7 bases. Germline CDR1 reads WSHSY; CDR2 reads SAAADI. With V trimmed by 1 base and J by 1 base, 3 bases remained unmatched. This CDR3 region has 16 residues. The CDR3 protein is CASSEFLAVNTGELFF. CDR3 nucleotides: TGCGCCAGCAGTGAGTTCCTAGCGGTGAACACCGGGGAGCTGTTTTTT.

The rearrangement joins TRBV6-5 to TRBJ1-5, with D perhaps TRBD1 (5 bases). Germline V gene data show CDR1 as MNHEY and CDR2 as SVGAGI. V lost 2 bases to trimming and J lost 5 bases, with 13 bases between them. This CDR3 spans 15 amino acids. CDR3: CASSYTTGSDQPQHF. In nucleotides, the CDR3 is TGTGCCAGCAGTTACACCACAGGTTCCGATCAGCCCCAGCATTTT.

This chain joins TRBV5-4 and TRBJ2-1, with 9 bases that match TRBD1. Germline lookup yields CDR1 SGHNT and CDR2 YYREEE (reference sequence). V dropped 2 bases and J dropped 4; count of bases not matched to a gene: 13. This CDR3 spans 18 amino acids. The CDR3 is CASSFGGAGTGTYNEQFF. In DNA form, the CDR3 reads TGTGCCAGCAGCTTTGGTGGTGCCGGGACAGGGACATACAATGAGCAGTTCTTC.

This clone has just one count. The V and J genes are TRBV28 and TRBJ2-2, with 13 bases aligning to TRBD2. The CDR3 sequence is 20 residues long. Trimming at V came to 4 bases and at J to 6 bases, leaving 17 bases not matched to a gene. Germline values: CDR1 MDHEN, CDR2 SYDVKM. CDR3 sequence reads: CASSSTEFTLAGGPAGELFF. The CDR3 DNA is TGTGCCAGCAGTTCCACAGAGTTTACACTAGCGGGAGGGCCTGCCGGGGAGCTGTTTTTT. The complete variable domain, with remaining parts taken from reference TRBV28 and TRBJ2-2, reads DVKVTQSSRYLVKRTGEKVFLECVQDMDHENMFWYRQDPGLGLRLIYFSYDVKMKEKGDIPEGYSVSREKKERFSLILESASTNQTSMYLCASSSTEFTLAGGPAGELFFGEGSRLTVL.

This clone showed up just a few times. The chain uses TRBV7-6 and TRBJ1-3; 8 positions agree with TRBD1. The CDR3 sequence is 13 residues long. With 5 bases clipped from V and 7 bases from J, the junction kept 4 bases outside the gene matches. Germline V gives CDR1 SGHVS, CDR2 FNYEAQ. CDR3 loop: CASSERTGNTIYF. The CDR3 bases are TGTGCCAGCAGCGAAAGGACAGGGAACACCATATATTTT.

The chain is built from TRBV30 and TRBJ1-2; D is uncertain. The CDR3 extends over 14 amino acids. Germline assignment: CDR1 GTSNPN and CDR2 SVGIG (reference sequence). V gave up 3 bases and J gave up 4 bases, with 15 bases separating them. The CDR3 coding sequence is TGTGCCTGGAGCGACGCCCGATGGGCCTATGGCTACACCTTC. It specifies CAWSDARWAYGYTF.

This clone occurred once. The genes are TRBV4-2 and TRBJ1-2, with 7 bases that match TRBD1. V lost 6 bases and J lost 5; bases outside the gene matches: 6. Germline lookup yields CDR1 LGHNA and CDR2 YNFKEQ. CDR3 length equals 13 residues. The CDR3 nucleotides read TGTGCCAGCAGGGAACAGGGGTCTTATGGCTACACCTTC. It codes for CASREQGSYGYTF.

A single count supports this clone. The chain has TRBV9 and TRBJ1-1; possible D gene TRBD1, 5 bases. V lost 0 bases and J 5 bases, leaving 11 bases between the germline ends. Germline assignment: CDR1 SGDLS and CDR2 YYNGEE. The CDR3 extends over 14 amino acids. The CDR3 loop reads CASSVGGGETEAFF. The CDR3 DNA is TGTGCCAGCAGCGTAGGGGGAGGGGAGACTGAAGCTTTCTTT.

The V call is TRBV5-6, the J call TRBJ1-2, with 7 bases matching TRBD1. Germline V gene lookup returns CDR1 SGHDT and CDR2 YYEEEE. J was trimmed by 8 bases and V by 2 bases; bases with no gene match: 9. The CDR3 spans 14 residues. CDR3 bases: TGTGCCAGCAGCTTCGGGACAGTCCGGCAGGGCTACACCTTC. It translates to CASSFGTVRQGYTF.

The chain links TRBV14 to TRBJ1-4, with D unresolved. Germline CDR1 and CDR2: SGHDN and FVKESK. CDR3 length: 14 residues. Trimming took 5 bases from V and 4 from J, leaving 11 bases between them. The CDR3 reads CASSYGLLNEKLFF. The CDR3 DNA sequence: TGTGCCAGCAGCTACGGACTGCTTAATGAAAAACTGTTTTTT.

The chain has TRBV5-4 and TRBJ2-7, with 8 bases identical to TRBD2. The CDR3 covers 15 residues. Germline assignment: CDR1 SGHNT and CDR2 YYREEE (reference sequence). Trimming removed 4 bases from V and 7 bases from J; junction bases left unmatched: 13. The CDR3 nucleotides are TGTGCCAGCAGCCCCGCCCGAGCGGGAGTTGGGGAGCAGTACTTC. Protein sequence: CASSPARAGVGEQYF.

This CDR3 is CAISESGTGNSPLHF. In DNA form, the CDR3 reads TGTGCCATCAGTGAGTCCGGGACAGGGAATTCACCCCTCCACTTT. V is TRBV10-3 and J is TRBJ1-6, with TRBD1 matching over 9 bases. V was clipped by 0 bases and J by 7 bases; unmatched bases: 1. CDR1 and CDR2 from the germline V gene are ENHRY and SYGVKD. The CDR3 spans 15 residues.

The chain joins TRBV19 to TRBJ1-2; the match to TRBD1 covers 8 bases. V was pared by 3 bases and J by 4 bases, with 4 bases of the junction left unmatched. Germline CDR1 reads LNHDA; CDR2 reads SQIVND (reference sequence). The CDR3 spans 14 residues. The CDR3 nucleotides are TGTGCCAGTAGTATGGACAGGGCGCCCTATGGCTACACCTTC. Encoded protein: CASSMDRAPYGYTF.

The chain combines TRBV19 with TRBJ2-3, with TRBD2 identical over 7 bases. J lost 1 base, V lost 7 bases, and 8 bases had no gene match. Germline V gene sequence: CDR1 LNHDA, CDR2 SQIVND (reference sequence). The CDR3 is 15 amino acids. The CDR3 DNA follows: TGTGCCAGTAAAAGTGGGAGGGCCCGCACAGATACGCAGTATTTT. Translating gives CASKSGRARTDTQYF. Looking up the rest from reference TRBV19 and TRBJ2-3 gives the full variable domain: DGGITQSPKYLFRKEGQNVTLSCEQNLNHDAMYWYRQDPGQGLRLIYYSQIVNDFQKGDIAEGYSVSREKKESFPLTVTSAQKNPTAFYLCASKSGRARTDTQYFGPGTRLTVL.

The V and J genes are TRBV18 and TRBJ2-1, with unresolved D. The CDR3 extends over 15 amino acids. Germline CDR1 reads KGHSH; CDR2 reads LQKENI. The ends were cut back, 6 bases at V and 5 bases at J, with 17 bases in the middle. CDR3 sequence reads: CASSMMGGRDNEQFF. The CDR3 DNA reads TGTGCCAGCTCTATGATGGGTGGTCGGGACAATGAGCAGTTCTTC.

This clone was counted between two and nine times. CDR3: CASTSSQGWSNEQFF. DNA of the CDR3: TGTGCCAGCACCTCATCACAGGGATGGAGCAATGAGCAGTTCTTC. The J gene is TRBJ2-1, the V gene TRBV6-6, with D tentatively TRBD1 (6 bases). The CDR3 sequence is 15 residues long. The V end lost 7 bases, the J end lost 6 bases, and 19 bases lay between the germline ends. Germline CDR1 reads MNHNY; CDR2 reads SVGAGI (reference sequence).

In its sample, this clone was seen once. The chain links TRBV5-4 to TRBJ2-3; TRBD2 agrees at 13 bases. CDR1 and CDR2 from the germline V gene are SGHNT and YYREEE (reference sequence). This CDR3 region has 16 residues. Losses at the gene ends were 4 bases for V and 4 bases for J; bases not matched to a gene: 6. CDR3 loop: CASSVGLAGSSDTQYF. The CDR3 DNA follows: TGTGCCAGCAGCGTGGGACTAGCGGGATCTTCAGATACGCAGTATTTT.

In its sample, this clone was seen once. This rearrangement joins TRBV30 to TRBJ1-4; D uncertain. The germline V gene encodes CDR1 GTSNPN and CDR2 SVGIG (reference sequence). V dropped 0 bases and J dropped 7 bases, with 18 bases sitting between them. The CDR3 spans 16 residues. CDR3 nucleotide sequence: TGTGCCTGGAGTGTAAAGGGTGGAAGCTTCGGTGAAAAACTGTTTTTT. Translated, it gives CAWSVKGGSFGEKLFF.

J is TRBJ1-4 and V is TRBV14, with a possible D match to TRBD1 (6 bases). This CDR3 contains 14 residues. Germline lookup yields CDR1 SGHDN and CDR2 FVKESK. The V end was cut by 1 base, the J end by 8 bases, with 11 bases between. The CDR3 DNA sequence: TGTGCCAGCAGCCAAGGGGGGGGCAAGGAAAAACTGTTTTTT. As protein: CASSQGGGKEKLFF.

This chain connects TRBV10-3 to TRBJ1-5; 9 nucleotides align to TRBD1. With 2 bases clipped from V and 5 bases from J, the junction kept 7 bases outside the gene matches. In germline, CDR1 is ENHRY, CDR2 SYGVKD. This CDR3 has 16 amino acids. CDR3 DNA: TGTGCCATCAGTGAGGGTTCCGGGACAGGGTATCAGCCCCAGCATTTT. This encodes CAISEGSGTGYQPQHF.

Worth noting for this clone: Other DNA sequences in the same sample also yield this CDR3. This chain links TRBV11-2 with TRBJ2-3; D is uncertain. The CDR3 spans 12 residues. Germline-derived CDR1 and CDR2 are SGHAT and FQNNGV. Trimming removed 0 bases from V and 5 bases from J, with 3 bases in between. The CDR3 region has the DNA TGTGCCAGCAGCTTAGACCTAGATACGCAGTATTTT. Translated: CASSLDLDTQYF.

The chain's CDR3 is CASSKDHWVYF. The CDR3 coding sequence is TGTGCCAGCTCAAAAGATCATTGGGTATACTTC. The chain links TRBV18 to TRBJ2-7; D ambiguous. Germline CDR1 and CDR2: KGHSH and LQKENI. Trimming removed 5 bases from V and 13 bases from J, with 15 bases in between. The CDR3 spans 11 residues.

This chain links TRBV6-5 with TRBJ1-4, with D uncertain. Trimming left V 0 bases short and J 6 bases short, with 8 bases between. This CDR3 is built from 14 residues. Per the germline V gene, CDR1 is MNHEY and CDR2 is SVGAGI. CDR3 loop: CASSYSYRDEKLFF. As DNA, the CDR3 is TGTGCCAGCAGTTACTCGTACCGGGATGAAAAACTGTTTTTT.

The chain carries TRBV9 and TRBJ2-3, with a tentative D call TRBD1 (5 bases). V was clipped by 4 bases and J by 0 bases, with 18 bases between them. The germline CDR1 and CDR2 sequences are SGDLS and YYNGEE. CDR3 length equals 17 residues. CDR3 DNA: TGTGCCAGCAGCTATGTAGGACAATCAATAAGCACAGATACGCAGTATTTT. Amino acids: CASSYVGQSISTDTQYF.